Listed here is a single TCR beta chain. Its antigen remains unidentified. The data were obtained in a study of cytomegalovirus exposure and HLA in healthy donors. Turning to the study itself: The 120 or so validation repertoires matched the 600 to 700 first-cohort repertoires in platform, a later analysis reported. Study results and limitations: Altogether, 160 or so TCR beta chains were recorded as cytomegalovirus-associated. Clusters of TCRs from the first cohort tended to co-occur in the 110 or so validation repertoires (as a later analysis found).

Libraries were prepared by immunoSEQ multiplex PCR; TCRdb keeps only in-frame clonotypes and omits some of them. The data hold fewer than 200,000 clones, with around nine tenths observed a single time. The CDR3 length is 18 residues. The germline CDR1 and CDR2 sequences are KGHSH and LQKENI. V trimming: 1 base; J trimming: 3 bases; junction bases outside the gene matches: 11. The sequenced sample was PBMCs. The chain recombines TRBV18 with TRBJ1-5; the match to TRBD1 covers 8 bases. The source is a man younger than 40 in good health and CMV-seropositive. CDR3 loop: CASSPQKRTGGYNQPQHF. The CDR3 bases are TGTGCCAGCTCACCACAAAAGAGAACAGGGGGTTACAATCAGCCCCAGCATTTT.